This T cell receptor beta chain was captured in a study of CD8 T cells in Susac syndrome. An input of roughly 0.5 to 1 ug of RNA was subjected to reverse transcription using random hexamers. MiXCR was run by TCRdb on the immunoSEQ multiplex PCR reads, yielding one entry per CDR3 protein. This sample has about 150,000 distinct CDR3 sequences, with 85% to 95% found just once. Germline V gives CDR1 GTSNPN, CDR2 SVGIG (reference sequence). The CDR3 consists of 13 residues. V was clipped by 3 bases and J by 2 bases, with 9 bases between them. Input material: CD4+ T cells from PBMCs. The receptor was isolated from a human donor with multiple sclerosis. V is TRBV30 and J is TRBJ2-3, with D unresolved. Written as DNA, the CDR3 is TGTGCCTGGAGGCCCTCCACCACAGATACGCAGTATTTT. Protein sequence: CAWRPSTTDTQYF.